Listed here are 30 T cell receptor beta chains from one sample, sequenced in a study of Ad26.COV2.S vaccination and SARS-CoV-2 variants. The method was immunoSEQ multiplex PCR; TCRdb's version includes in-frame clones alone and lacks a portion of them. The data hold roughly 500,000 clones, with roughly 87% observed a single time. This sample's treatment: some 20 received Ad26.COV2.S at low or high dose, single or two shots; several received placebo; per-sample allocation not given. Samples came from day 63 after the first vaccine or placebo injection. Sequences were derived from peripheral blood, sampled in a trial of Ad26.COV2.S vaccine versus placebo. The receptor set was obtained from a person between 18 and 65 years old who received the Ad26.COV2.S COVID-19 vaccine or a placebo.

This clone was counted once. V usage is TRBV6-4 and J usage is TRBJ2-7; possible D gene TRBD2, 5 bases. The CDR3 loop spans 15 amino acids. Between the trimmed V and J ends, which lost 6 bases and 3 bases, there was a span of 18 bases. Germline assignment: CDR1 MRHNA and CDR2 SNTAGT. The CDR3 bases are TGTGCCAGCAGCCTCCGGGTAGGCGAGGGCTACGAGCAGTACTTC. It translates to CASSLRVGEGYEQYF.

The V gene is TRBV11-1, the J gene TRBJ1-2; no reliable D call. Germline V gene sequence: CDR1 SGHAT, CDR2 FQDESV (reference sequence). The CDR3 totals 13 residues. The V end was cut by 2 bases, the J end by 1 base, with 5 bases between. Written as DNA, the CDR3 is TGTGCCAGCAGCTTAAACGTTAACTATGGCTACACCTTC. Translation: CASSLNVNYGYTF. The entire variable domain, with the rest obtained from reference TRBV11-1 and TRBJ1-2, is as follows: EAEVAQSPRYKITEKSQAVAFWCDPISGHATLYWYRQILGQGPELLVQFQDESVVDDSQLPKDRFSAERLKGVDSTLKIQPAELGDSAMYLCASSLNVNYGYTFGSGTRLTVV.

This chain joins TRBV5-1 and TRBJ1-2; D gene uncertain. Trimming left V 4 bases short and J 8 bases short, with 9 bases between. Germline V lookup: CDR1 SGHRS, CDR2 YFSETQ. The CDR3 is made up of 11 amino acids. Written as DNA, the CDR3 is TGCGCCAGCAGCAGCTCGGGGGGCTACACCTTC. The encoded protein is CASSSSGGYTF.

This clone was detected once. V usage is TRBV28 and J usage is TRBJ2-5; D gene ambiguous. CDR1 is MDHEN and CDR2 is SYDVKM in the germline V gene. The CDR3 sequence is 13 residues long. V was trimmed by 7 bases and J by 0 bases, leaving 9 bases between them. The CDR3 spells CASTSMYQETQYF. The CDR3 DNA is TGTGCCAGCACTTCTATGTACCAAGAGACCCAGTACTTC.

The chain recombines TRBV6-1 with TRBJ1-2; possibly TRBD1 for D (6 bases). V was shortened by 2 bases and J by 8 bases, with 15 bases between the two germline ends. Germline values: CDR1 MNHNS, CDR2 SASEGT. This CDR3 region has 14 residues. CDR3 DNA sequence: TGTGCCAGCAGTGAAATGGGGGCCCTGGGAGGCTACACCTTC. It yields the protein CASSEMGALGGYTF.

CDR3 in amino acids: CASSGGVVEQYF. DNA for the CDR3: TGTGCCAGCAGCGGGGGGGTGGTGGAGCAGTACTTC. The V and J genes are TRBV11-2 and TRBJ2-7; 7 bases agree with TRBD2. Trimming took 5 bases from V and 7 from J; bases not matched to a gene: 5. This CDR3 comprises 12 residues. CDR1 and CDR2 (germline): SGHAT, FQNNGV.

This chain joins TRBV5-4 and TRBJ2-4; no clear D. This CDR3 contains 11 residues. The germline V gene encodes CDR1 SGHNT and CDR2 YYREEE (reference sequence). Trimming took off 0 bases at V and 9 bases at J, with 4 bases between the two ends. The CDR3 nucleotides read TGTGCCAGCAGCTTGGGGTCCATTCAGTACTTC. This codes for CASSLGSIQYF.

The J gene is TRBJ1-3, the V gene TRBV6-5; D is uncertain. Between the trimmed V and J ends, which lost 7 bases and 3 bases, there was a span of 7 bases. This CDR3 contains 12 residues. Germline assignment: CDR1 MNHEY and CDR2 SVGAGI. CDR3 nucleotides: TGTGCCAGCACTAAAGTTGGAAACACCATATATTTT. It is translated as CASTKVGNTIYF.

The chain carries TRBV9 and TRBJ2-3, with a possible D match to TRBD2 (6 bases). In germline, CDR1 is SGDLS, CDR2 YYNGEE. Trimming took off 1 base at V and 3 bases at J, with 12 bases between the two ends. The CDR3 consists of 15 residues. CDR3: CASSVFDGRTDTQYF. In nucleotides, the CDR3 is TGTGCCAGCAGCGTATTCGACGGGAGAACAGATACGCAGTATTTT.

This CDR3 is CASSFTSGSSPYEQYF. CDR3 coding DNA: TGTGCCAGCAGCTTTACTAGCGGGAGTTCCCCCTACGAGCAGTACTTC. The chain combines TRBV7-2 with TRBJ2-7, with 11 bases matching TRBD2. CDR3 length equals 16 residues. V lost 3 bases, J lost 2 bases, and 6 bases stayed unmatched. Germline CDR1 and CDR2: SGHTA and FQGNSA.

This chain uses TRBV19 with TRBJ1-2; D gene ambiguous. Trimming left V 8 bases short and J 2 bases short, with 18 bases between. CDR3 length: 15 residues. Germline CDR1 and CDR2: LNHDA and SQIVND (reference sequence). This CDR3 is CASGPRVESNYGYTF. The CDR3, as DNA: TGTGCCAGTGGGCCACGTGTGGAGTCGAACTATGGCTACACCTTC.

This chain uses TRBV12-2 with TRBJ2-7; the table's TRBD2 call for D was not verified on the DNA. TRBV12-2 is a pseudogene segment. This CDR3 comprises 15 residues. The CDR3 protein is CASRLVGSVFYEQYF. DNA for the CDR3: TGTGCAAGTCGCTTAGTAGGTAGCGTCTTCTACGAGCAGTACTTC.

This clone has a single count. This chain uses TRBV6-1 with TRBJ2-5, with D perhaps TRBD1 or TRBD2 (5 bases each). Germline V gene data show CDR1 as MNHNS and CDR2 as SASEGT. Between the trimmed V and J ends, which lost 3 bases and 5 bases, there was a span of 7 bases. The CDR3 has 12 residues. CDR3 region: CASSEGRETQYF. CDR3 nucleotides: TGTGCCAGCAGTGAGGGACGGGAGACCCAGTACTTC.

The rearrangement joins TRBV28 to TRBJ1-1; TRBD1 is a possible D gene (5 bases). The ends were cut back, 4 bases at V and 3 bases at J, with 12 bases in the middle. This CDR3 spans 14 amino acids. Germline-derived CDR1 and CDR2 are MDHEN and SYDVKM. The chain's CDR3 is CASSYRPRDTEAFF. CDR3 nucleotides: TGTGCCAGCAGTTATCGTCCCAGGGACACTGAAGCTTTCTTT. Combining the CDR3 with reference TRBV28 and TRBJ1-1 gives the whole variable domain DVKVTQSSRYLVKRTGEKVFLECVQDMDHENMFWYRQDPGLGLRLIYFSYDVKMKEKGDIPEGYSVSREKKERFSLILESASTNQTSMYLCASSYRPRDTEAFFGQGTRLTVV.

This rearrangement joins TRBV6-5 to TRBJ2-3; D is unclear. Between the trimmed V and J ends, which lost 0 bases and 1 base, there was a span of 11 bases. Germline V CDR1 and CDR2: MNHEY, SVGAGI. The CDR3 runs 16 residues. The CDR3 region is CASSYSKGWGTDTQYF. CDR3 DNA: TGTGCCAGCAGTTACTCGAAGGGCTGGGGCACAGATACGCAGTATTTT.

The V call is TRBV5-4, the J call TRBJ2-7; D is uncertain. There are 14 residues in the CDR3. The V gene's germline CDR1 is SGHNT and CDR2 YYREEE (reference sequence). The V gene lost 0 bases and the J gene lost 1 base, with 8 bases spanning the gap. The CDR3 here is CASSLDFFSYEQYF. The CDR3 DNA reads TGTGCCAGCAGCTTGGACTTTTTTTCCTACGAGCAGTACTTC.

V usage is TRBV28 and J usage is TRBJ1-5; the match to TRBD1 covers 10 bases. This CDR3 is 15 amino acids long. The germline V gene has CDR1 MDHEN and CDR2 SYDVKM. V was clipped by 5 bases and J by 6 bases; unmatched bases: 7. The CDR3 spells CASSPGQGIRQPQHF. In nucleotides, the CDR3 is TGTGCCAGCAGTCCGGGACAGGGGATCCGTCAGCCCCAGCATTTT.

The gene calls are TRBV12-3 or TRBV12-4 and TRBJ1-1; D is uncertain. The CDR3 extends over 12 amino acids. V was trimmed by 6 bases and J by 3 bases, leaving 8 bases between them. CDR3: CASSLRDTEAFF. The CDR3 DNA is TGTGCCAGCAGCCTCCGGGACACTGAAGCTTTCTTT.

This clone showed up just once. The CDR3 here is CAISDTSAEYNEQFF. For the CDR3, the DNA is TGTGCCATCAGTGACACTAGCGCCGAATACAATGAGCAGTTCTTC. The genes are TRBV10-3 and TRBJ2-1; 7 positions match TRBD2. Germline CDR1 and CDR2: ENHRY and SYGVKD. CDR3 length: 15 amino acids. J was trimmed by 4 bases and V by 3 bases; bases with no gene match: 6.

The DNA of the CDR3 is TGTGCCAGCAGTCAGCGGGGCATATTCTATAATTCACCCCTCCACTTT. Translation gives CASSQRGIFYNSPLHF. J is TRBJ1-6 and V is TRBV27; D may be TRBD1 (5 bases). V lost 5 bases to trimming and J lost 3 bases, with 14 bases between them. This CDR3 has 16 residues. CDR1 and CDR2 from the germline V gene are MNHEY and SMNVEV (reference sequence).

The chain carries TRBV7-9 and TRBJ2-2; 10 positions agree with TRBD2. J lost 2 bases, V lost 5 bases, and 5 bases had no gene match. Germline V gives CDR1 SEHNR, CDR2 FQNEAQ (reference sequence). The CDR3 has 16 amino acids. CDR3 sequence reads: CASSPSGSGNTGELFF. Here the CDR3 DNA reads TGTGCCAGCAGCCCTAGCGGGAGCGGAAACACCGGGGAGCTGTTTTTT.

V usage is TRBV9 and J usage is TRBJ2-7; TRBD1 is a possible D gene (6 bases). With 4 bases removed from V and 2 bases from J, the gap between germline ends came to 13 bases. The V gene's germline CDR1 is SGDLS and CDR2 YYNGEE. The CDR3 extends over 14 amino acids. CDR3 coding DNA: TGTGCCAGCAGCCCCCGAGGGGGTGCCTACGAGCAGTACTTC. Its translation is CASSPRGGAYEQYF.

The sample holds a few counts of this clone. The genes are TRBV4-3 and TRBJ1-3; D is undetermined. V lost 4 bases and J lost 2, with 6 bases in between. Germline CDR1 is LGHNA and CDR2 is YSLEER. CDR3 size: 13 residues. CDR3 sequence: CASSPSPGNTIYF. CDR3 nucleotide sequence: TGCGCCAGCAGCCCCTCGCCTGGAAACACCATATATTTT.

CDR3 nucleotide sequence: TGTGCCACCAGCGGGGCCTCTGGAAACACCATATATTTT. Protein: CATSGASGNTIYF. The V and J genes are TRBV24-1 and TRBJ1-3; a weak D match, TRBD1 (5 bases). The germline V gene has CDR1 KGHDR and CDR2 SFDVKD. The length of the CDR3 is 13 residues. The V end lost 7 bases, the J end lost 0 bases, and 6 bases lay between the germline ends.

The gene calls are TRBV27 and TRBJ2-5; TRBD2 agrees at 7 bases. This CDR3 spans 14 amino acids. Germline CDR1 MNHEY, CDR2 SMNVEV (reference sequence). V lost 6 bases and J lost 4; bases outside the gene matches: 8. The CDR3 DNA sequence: TGTGCCAGCAGGCATGCGGGAGTTTCAGAGACCCAGTACTTC. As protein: CASRHAGVSETQYF.

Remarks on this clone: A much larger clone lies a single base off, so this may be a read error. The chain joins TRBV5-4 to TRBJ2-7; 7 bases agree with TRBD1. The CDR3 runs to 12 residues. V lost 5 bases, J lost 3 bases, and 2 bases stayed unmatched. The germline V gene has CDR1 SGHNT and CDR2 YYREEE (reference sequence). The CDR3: CASSDRDYEQYF. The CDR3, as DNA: TGTGCCAGCAGTGACAGGGACTACGAGCAGTACTTC. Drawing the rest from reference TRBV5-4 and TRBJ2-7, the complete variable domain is ETGVTQSPTHLIKTRGQQVTLRCSSQSGHNTVSWYQQALGQGPQFIFQYYREEENGRGNFPPRFSGLQFPNYSSELNVNALELDDSALYLCASSDRDYEQYFGPGTRLTVT.

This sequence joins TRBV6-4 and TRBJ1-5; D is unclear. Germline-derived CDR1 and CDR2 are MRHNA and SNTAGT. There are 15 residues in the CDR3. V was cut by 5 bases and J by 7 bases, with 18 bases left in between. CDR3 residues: CASSCYAVAEQPQHF. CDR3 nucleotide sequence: TGTGCCAGCAGTTGTTACGCAGTAGCTGAACAGCCCCAGCATTTT.

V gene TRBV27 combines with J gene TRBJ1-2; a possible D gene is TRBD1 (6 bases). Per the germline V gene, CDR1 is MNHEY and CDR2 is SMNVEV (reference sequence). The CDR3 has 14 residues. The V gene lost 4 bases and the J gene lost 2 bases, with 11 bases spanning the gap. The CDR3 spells CASSSSGGNYGYTF. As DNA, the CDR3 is TGTGCCAGCAGTTCTTCCGGGGGCAACTATGGCTACACCTTC.

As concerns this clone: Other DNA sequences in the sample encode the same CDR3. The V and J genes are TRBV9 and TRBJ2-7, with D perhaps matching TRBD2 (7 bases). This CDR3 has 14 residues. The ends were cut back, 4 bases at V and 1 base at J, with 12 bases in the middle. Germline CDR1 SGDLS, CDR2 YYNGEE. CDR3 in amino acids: CASSPGGSSYEQYF. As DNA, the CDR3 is TGTGCCAGCAGCCCGGGGGGCAGTTCCTACGAGCAGTACTTC.

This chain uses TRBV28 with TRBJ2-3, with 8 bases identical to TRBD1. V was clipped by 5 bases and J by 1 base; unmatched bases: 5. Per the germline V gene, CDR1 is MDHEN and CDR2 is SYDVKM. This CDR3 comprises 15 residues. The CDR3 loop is CASSQTGDRTDTQYF. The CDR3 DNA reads TGTGCCAGCAGTCAGACAGGGGACCGCACAGATACGCAGTATTTT.